The T cell receptor (beta chain) described here comes from a study of shared clonotypes between healthy human individuals. Data came from immunoSEQ multiplex PCR; TCRdb stores just in-frame clones and leaves some out. The sample lists a few million clones, more than 80% seen once, with under 0.15% in the top ten. Germline V gene sequence: CDR1 LGHNA, CDR2 YSLEER. Trimming left V 3 bases short and J 3 bases short, with 15 bases between. The CDR3 contains 15 residues. This receptor was obtained from a man between 18 and 35 years old in good health. What was sequenced was naive CD4+ T cells sorted from blood. As for subset: CD45RA+ positively selected. This chain links TRBV4-3 with TRBJ2-7, with D possibly TRBD2 on 6 matching bases. CDR3 region: CASSHDVSGNYEQYF. In DNA form, the CDR3 reads TGCGCCAGCAGCCACGACGTTAGCGGAAACTACGAGCAGTACTTC.